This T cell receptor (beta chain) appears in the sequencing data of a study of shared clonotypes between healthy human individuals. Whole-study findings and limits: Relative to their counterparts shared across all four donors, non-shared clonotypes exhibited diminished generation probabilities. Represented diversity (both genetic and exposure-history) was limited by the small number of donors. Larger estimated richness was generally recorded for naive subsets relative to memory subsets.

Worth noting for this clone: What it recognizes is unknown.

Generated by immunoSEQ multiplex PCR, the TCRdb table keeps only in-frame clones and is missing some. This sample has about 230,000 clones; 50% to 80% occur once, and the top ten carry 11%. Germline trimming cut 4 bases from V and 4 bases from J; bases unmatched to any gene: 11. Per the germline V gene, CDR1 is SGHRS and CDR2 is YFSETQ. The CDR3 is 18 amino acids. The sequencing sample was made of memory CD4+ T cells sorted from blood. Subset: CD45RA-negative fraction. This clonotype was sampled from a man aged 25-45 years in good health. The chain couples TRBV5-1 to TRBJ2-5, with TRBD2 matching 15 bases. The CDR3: CASSIIPGLAGGLETQYF. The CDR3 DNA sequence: TGCGCCAGCAGCATCATACCGGGACTAGCGGGAGGACTAGAGACCCAGTACTTC.